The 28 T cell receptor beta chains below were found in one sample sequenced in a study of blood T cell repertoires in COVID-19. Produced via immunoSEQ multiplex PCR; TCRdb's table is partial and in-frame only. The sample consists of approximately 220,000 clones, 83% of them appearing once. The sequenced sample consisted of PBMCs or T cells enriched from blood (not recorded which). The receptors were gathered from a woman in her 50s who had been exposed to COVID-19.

The CDR3 DNA sequence: TGTGCCAGCAGTCATCGGACAGGGGAATCACCCCTCCACTTT. Translating gives CASSHRTGESPLHF. V gene TRBV6-4 combines with J gene TRBJ1-6, with 9 positions matching TRBD1. The CDR3 is made up of 14 amino acids. The ends lost 5 bases at V and 10 bases at J; junction bases unmatched: 6. Germline CDR1 is MRHNA and CDR2 is SNTAGT.

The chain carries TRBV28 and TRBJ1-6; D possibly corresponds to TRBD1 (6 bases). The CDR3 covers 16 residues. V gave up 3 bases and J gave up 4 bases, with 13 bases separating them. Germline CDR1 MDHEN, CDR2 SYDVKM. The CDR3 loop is CASSFPQGAYNSPLHF. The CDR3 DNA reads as TGTGCCAGCAGTTTCCCACAGGGAGCGTATAATTCACCCCTCCACTTT.

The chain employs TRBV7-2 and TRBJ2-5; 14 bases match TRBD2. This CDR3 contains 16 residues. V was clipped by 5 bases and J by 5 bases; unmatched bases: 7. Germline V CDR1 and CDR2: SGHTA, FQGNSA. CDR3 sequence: CASSTGLAGGRETQYF. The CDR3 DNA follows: TGTGCCAGCAGCACCGGACTAGCGGGGGGTCGGGAGACCCAGTACTTC.

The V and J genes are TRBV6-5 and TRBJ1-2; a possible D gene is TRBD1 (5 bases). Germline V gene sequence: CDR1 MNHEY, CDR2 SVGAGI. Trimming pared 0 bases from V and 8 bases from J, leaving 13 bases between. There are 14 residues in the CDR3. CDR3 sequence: CASSYSSQGGGYTF. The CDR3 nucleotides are TGTGCCAGCAGTTACTCGAGCCAGGGTGGGGGCTACACCTTC.

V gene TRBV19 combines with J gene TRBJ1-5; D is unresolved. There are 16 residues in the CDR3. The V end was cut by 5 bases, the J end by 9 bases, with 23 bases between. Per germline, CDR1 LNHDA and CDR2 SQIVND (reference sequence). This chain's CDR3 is CASSFPKRPGGVPQHF. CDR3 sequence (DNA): TGTGCCAGTAGTTTCCCAAAACGGCCCGGAGGAGTGCCCCAGCATTTT.

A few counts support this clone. The CDR3, as DNA: TGTGCCAGCTCACCCGGGACTAGCGGGGGGGCCAGGGCCAAAAACATTCAGTACTTC. It yields the protein CASSPGTSGGARAKNIQYF. The chain couples TRBV18 to TRBJ2-4; TRBD2 aligns across 16 bases. The CDR3 spans 19 residues. V gave up 3 bases and J gave up 1 base; unmatched junction bases: 6. CDR1 and CDR2 from the germline V gene are KGHSH and LQKENI.

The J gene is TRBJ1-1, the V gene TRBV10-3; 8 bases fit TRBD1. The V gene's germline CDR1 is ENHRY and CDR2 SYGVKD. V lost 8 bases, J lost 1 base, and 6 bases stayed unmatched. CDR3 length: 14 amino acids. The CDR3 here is CAISTGVGNTEAFF. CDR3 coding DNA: TGTGCCATCTCGACAGGGGTGGGGAACACTGAAGCTTTCTTT.

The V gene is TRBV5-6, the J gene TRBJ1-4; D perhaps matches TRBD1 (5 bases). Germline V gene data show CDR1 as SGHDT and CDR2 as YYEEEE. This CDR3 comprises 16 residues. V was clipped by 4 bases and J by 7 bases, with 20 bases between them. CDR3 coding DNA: TGTGCCAGCAGCACCCGACAAGGGGTTGTTCGTGAAAAACTGTTTTTT. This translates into CASSTRQGVVREKLFF.

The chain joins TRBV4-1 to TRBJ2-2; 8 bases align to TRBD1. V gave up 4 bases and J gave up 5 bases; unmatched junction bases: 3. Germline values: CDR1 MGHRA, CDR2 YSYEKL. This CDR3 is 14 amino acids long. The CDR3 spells CASSRQGRTGELFF. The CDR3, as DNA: TGCGCCAGCAGCCGACAGGGGCGAACCGGGGAGCTGTTTTTT.

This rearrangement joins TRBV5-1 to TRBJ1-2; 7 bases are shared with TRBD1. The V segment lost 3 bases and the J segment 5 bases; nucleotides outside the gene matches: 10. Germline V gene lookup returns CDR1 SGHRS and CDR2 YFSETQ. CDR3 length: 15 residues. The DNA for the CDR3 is TGCGCCAGCAGCTCATACCGACAGGGCAATTATGGCTACACCTTC. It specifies CASSSYRQGNYGYTF.

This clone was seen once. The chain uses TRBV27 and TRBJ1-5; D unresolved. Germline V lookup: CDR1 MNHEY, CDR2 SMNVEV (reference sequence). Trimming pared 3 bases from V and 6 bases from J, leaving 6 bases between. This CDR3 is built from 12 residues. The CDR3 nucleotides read TGTGCCAGCAGTTTCGGCGGTCAGCCCCAGCATTTT. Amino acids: CASSFGGQPQHF.

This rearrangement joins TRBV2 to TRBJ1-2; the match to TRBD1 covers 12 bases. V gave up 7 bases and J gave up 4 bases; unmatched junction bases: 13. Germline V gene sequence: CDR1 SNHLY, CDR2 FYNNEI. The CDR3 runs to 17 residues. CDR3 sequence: CASTLGTGGLYLYGYTF. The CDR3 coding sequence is TGTGCCAGCACTCTCGGGACAGGGGGCTTATACCTCTATGGCTACACCTTC.

The CDR3 nucleotides read TGTGCCAGCAACTCGGACAGTCATCAGCCCCAGCATTTT. Its protein product is CASNSDSHQPQHF. The chain recombines TRBV6-6 with TRBJ1-5, with D possibly TRBD1 on 6 matching bases. This CDR3 has 13 residues. Trimming shortened V by 7 bases and J by 5 bases, and 12 bases separated the two germline ends. CDR1 and CDR2 (germline): MNHNY, SVGAGI (reference sequence).

The DNA for the CDR3 is TGTGCCATCAGCGGATCAGGGGTCGCTGAAGCTTTCTTT. Amino acid sequence: CAISGSGVAEAFF. This sequence joins TRBV10-3 and TRBJ1-1, with TRBD1 as a possible D gene (6 bases). Germline CDR1 is ENHRY and CDR2 is SYGVKD. This CDR3 has 13 amino acids. V dropped 6 bases and J dropped 6 bases, with 14 bases sitting between them.

The DNA for the CDR3 is TGTGCCAGCAGCTCAGGCGGACAGGGGGGGCAGCCCCAGCATTTT. Its translation is CASSSGGQGGQPQHF. The chain carries TRBV13 and TRBJ1-5; 10 positions agree with TRBD1. The CDR3 spans 15 residues. The ends lost 4 bases at V and 7 bases at J; junction bases unmatched: 7. In germline, CDR1 is PRHDT, CDR2 FYEKMQ (reference sequence). The variable domain in full, completed from reference TRBV13 and TRBJ1-5, reads AAGVIQSPRHLIKEKRETATLKCYPIPRHDTVYWYQQGPGQDPQFLISFYEKMQSDKGSIPDRFSAQQFSDYHSELNMSSLELGDSALYFCASSSGGQGGQPQHFGDGTRLSIL.

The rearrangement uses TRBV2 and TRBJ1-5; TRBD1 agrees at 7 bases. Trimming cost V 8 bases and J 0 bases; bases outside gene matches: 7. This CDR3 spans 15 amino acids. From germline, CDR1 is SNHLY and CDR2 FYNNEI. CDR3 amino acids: CASANRGSSNQPQHF. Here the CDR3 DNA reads TGTGCCAGCGCTAACAGGGGAAGTAGCAATCAGCCCCAGCATTTT.

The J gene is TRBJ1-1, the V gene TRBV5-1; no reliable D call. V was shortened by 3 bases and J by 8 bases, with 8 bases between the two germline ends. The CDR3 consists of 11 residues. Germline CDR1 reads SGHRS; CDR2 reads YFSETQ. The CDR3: CASSSEGEAFF. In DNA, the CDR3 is TGCGCCAGCAGCTCGGAGGGAGAAGCTTTCTTT.

CDR3: CASSLELPGSAGGYTF. The CDR3 bases are TGTGCCAGCAGCTTAGAGCTCCCAGGGTCTGCTGGTGGCTACACCTTC. The V gene is TRBV11-2, the J gene TRBJ1-2, with D perhaps TRBD1 (5 bases). CDR3 length equals 16 residues. Germline-derived CDR1 and CDR2 are SGHAT and FQNNGV. Trimming left V 0 bases short and J 7 bases short, with 18 bases between.

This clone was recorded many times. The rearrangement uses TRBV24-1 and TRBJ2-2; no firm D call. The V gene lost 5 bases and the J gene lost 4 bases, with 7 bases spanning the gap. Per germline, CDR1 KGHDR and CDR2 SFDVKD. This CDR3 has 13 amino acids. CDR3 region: CATSVGSTGELFF. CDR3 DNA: TGTGCCACCAGTGTCGGGTCCACCGGGGAGCTGTTTTTT.

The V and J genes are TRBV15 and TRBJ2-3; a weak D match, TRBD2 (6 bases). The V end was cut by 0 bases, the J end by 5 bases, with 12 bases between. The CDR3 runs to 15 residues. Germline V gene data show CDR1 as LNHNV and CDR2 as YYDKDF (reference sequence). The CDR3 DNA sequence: TGTGCCACCAGCAGAGAGATTCTGGGGGGAGATACGCAGTATTTT. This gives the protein CATSREILGGDTQYF.

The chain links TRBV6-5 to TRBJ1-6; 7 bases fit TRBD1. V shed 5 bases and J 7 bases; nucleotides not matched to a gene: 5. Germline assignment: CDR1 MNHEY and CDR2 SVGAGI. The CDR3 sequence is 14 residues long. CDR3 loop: CASSLTGANSPLHF. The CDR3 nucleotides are TGTGCCAGCAGTCTTACAGGGGCCAATTCACCCCTCCACTTT.

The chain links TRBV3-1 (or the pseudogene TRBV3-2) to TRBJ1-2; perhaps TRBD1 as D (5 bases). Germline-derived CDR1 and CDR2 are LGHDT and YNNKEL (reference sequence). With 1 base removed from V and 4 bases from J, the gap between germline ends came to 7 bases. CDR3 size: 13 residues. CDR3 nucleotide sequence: TGTGCCAGCAGCCAAGGGGGGGGCTATGGCTACACCTTC. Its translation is CASSQGGGYGYTF.

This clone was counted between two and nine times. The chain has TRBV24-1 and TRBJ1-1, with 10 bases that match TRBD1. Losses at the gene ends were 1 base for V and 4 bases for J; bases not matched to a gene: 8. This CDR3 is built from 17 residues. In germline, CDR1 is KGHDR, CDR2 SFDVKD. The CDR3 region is CATSDFRDRGLCTEAFF. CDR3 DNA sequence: TGTGCCACCAGTGATTTTAGGGACAGGGGTTTATGCACTGAAGCTTTCTTT.

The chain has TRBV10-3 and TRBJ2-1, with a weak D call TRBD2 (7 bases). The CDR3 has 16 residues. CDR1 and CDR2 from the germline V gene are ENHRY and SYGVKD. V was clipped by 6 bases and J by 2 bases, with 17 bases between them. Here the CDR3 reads CAISPARGATYNEQFF. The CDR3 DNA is TGTGCCATCAGCCCCGCTCGGGGGGCCACCTACAATGAGCAGTTCTTC.

The CDR3 DNA sequence: TGCAGTGCGGAGGGGGCGGGGTCGCAGTATTTT. Encoded protein: CSAEGAGSQYF. This sequence joins TRBV20-1 and TRBJ2-3; TRBD1 is a possible D gene (7 bases). This CDR3 comprises 11 residues. Trimming removed 6 bases at V and 10 bases at J, with 14 bases between. Germline V CDR1 and CDR2: DFQATT, SNEGSKA (reference sequence).

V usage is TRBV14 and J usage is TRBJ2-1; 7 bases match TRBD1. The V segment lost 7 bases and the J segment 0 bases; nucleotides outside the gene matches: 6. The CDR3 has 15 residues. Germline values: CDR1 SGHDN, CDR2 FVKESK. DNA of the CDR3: TGTGCCAGCAATTTGGGACAGAGCTCCTACAATGAGCAGTTCTTC. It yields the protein CASNLGQSSYNEQFF.

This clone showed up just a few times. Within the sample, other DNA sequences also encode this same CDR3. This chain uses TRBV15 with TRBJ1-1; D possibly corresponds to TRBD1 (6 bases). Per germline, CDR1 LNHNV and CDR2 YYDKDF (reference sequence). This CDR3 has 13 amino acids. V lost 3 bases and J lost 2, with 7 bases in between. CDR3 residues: CATSRTGNTEAFF. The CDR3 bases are TGTGCCACCAGCAGGACAGGAAACACTGAAGCTTTCTTT.

CDR3 nucleotide sequence: TGTGCCACCCGCCACGCGGGACCGAATAATGAAAAACTGTTTTTT. Translation gives CATRHAGPNNEKLFF. The gene calls are TRBV6-4 and TRBJ1-4; the D gene is possibly TRBD1 (5 bases). Germline V gives CDR1 MRHNA, CDR2 SNTAGT. The CDR3 sequence is 15 residues long. The V gene lost 10 bases and the J gene lost 4 bases, with 19 bases spanning the gap.